The T cell receptor (beta chain) under discussion was sequenced for a study of cytomegalovirus exposure and HLA in healthy donors (dated by TCRdb to the late 2010s). In terms of the full investigation: A later analysis indicated that the 110 or so validation repertoires were generated on the platform also employed for the approximately 690 repertoires of the first cohort. The study aimed to test whether signatures of past pathogen exposure could be identified by cataloging public T cell receptors. Along with the 666-subject first cohort, a separate validation cohort of over a hundred different subjects was used. The study combined high-throughput TCR immunosequencing, statistical association of individual TCRs with disease status, and machine learning to predict cytomegalovirus infection status.

Donors formed part of the validation cohort, which comprised some 120 subjects and was distinct from the first cohort of several hundred subjects. Libraries were prepared through the immunoSEQ multiplex PCR assay. In the source study's methods: A statistical classification framework was built to diagnose cytomegalovirus status from the catalog of TCR beta chain sequences. The table was pulled from immuneACCESS by TCRdb, which kept in-frame rearrangements only. Such tables lose some clones; where checked, under half of the loss comes from unresolved V genes, and the rest has no known cause. Clonal size and the V and J genes are those of that table, whereas D and trimming came from the DNA. Within this sample are 200,000 to 250,000 clones, with 90% to 95% of them counted one time only. About 1% of the sample rests with the top ten. As for this clone: No cognate antigen has been identified for it. Base qualities are not at hand, and no much larger clone is one base apart.

Measured from the cysteine to the phenylalanine, the CDR3 is 11 residues long. The retained sequence is limited to the CDR3, 33 bases, with the frame set at the first base. According to the germline V gene, CDR1 reads SQVTM and CDR2 reads ANQGSEA. V is clipped by 4 bases and J by 15 bases, and the sequence between their germline boundaries is 17 bases long. The full study reports these points: The study gave a list of 150 to 200 TCR beta chains associated with cytomegalovirus. A later analysis had no HLA typing for the validation cohort, so co-occurrence there was scored across all 130 or so repertoires. Across donors, most TCR sequences were observed very rarely, whereas some public TCRs were present in many individuals. The classifier was reported to diagnose cytomegalovirus status with high specificity and sensitivity in both the original and validation cohorts. The authors suggested that the approach could potentially be generalized to other disease states and immunological phenotypes. Of the cluster scores, 85% to 95% were above 0 in a later analysis, which found that TCRs clustered in the first cohort also tended to co-occur in the 130 or so validation repertoires. In vitro tests confirmed that a few of the cytomegalovirus-associated TCR beta chains recognize cytomegalovirus antigens.

Material for sequencing was PBMCs. This receptor was taken from a young woman in good health and CMV-seronegative. This chain is built from TRBV29-1 and TRBJ2-3, and perhaps TRBD2 as D gene, on 6 matching bases. The DNA is as follows: TGCAGCGTTGTCGCGGGACGGTATAACTATTTT. Its protein product is CSVVAGRYNYF.